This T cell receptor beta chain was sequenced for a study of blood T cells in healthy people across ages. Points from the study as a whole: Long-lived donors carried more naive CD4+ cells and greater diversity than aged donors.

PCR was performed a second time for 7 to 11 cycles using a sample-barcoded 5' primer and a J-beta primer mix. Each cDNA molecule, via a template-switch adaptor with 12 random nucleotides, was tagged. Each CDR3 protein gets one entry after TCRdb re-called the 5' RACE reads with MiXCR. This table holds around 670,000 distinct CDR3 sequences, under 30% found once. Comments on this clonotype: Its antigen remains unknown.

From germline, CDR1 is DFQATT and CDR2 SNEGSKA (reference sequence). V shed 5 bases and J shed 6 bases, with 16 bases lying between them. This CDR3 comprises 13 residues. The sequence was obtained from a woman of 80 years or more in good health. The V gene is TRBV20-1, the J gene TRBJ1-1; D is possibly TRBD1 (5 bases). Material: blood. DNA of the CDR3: TGCAGTGCTCGGGGGGGGTTTGGGCCTGAAGCTTTCTTT. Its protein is CSARGGFGPEAFF.